These 31 T cell receptor beta chains were sequenced from one sample in a study of T cells in pancreatic ductal adenocarcinoma. Repertoires were generated with immunoSEQ multiplex PCR, while TCRdb's copy carries only in-frame clones and drops some. The sample records tens of thousands of clones, about 92% being singletons. No neoadjuvant therapy was given to the selected pancreatic ductal adenocarcinoma patients before their surgery. Sequenced input: PBMCs. The receptors originated from a human donor with pancreatic ductal adenocarcinoma.

A remark on this clone: Germline and junction disagree at one end, which may indicate a read error. The CDR3 bases are TGTGCCAGCAGTTACCCCCTAGCGGGAGTGGAGGTGGGGGTCTTC. Its protein product is CASSYPLAGVEVGVF. The rearrangement links TRBV28 to TRBJ2-1, with 10 bases lining up with TRBD2. Germline V gene data show CDR1 as MDHEN and CDR2 as SYDVKM. CDR3 size: 15 residues. The full variable domain, its missing parts supplied by reference TRBV28 and TRBJ2-1, is DVKVTQSSRYLVKRTGEKVFLECVQDMDHENMFWYRQDPGLGLRLIYFSYDVKMKEKGDIPEGYSVSREKKERFSLILESASTNQTSMYLCASSYPLAGVEVGVFGPGTRLTVL.

The V call is TRBV21-1, the J call TRBJ2-1; no check of the table's D call, TRBD1, against the DNA was made. TRBV21-1 is described as a pseudogene. CDR3 size: 21 residues. CDR3 amino acids: CASSKKGKRQGAEGSYNEQFF. The DNA for the CDR3 is TGTGCCAGCAGCAAAAAGGGGAAGCGACAGGGGGCGGAGGGGTCCTACAATGAGCAGTTCTTC.

The CDR3 DNA is TGTGCCAGCAGCTACCTAGCGGGACACAATGAGCAGTTCTTC. Protein: CASSYLAGHNEQFF. V gene TRBV11-2 combines with J gene TRBJ2-1; 9 nucleotides agree with TRBD2. Germline V gene lookup returns CDR1 SGHAT and CDR2 FQNNGV. The CDR3 covers 14 residues. J was trimmed by 5 bases and V by 4 bases; bases with no gene match: 3. The whole variable domain, filled in from reference TRBV11-2 and TRBJ2-1, reads EAGVAQSPRYKIIEKRQSVAFWCNPISGHATLYWYQQILGQGPKLLIQFQNNGVVDDSQLPKDRFSAERLKGVDSTLKIQPAKLEDSAVYLCASSYLAGHNEQFFGPGTRLTVL.

This chain links TRBV5-6 with TRBJ2-3, with a weak D call TRBD2 (5 bases). The ends were cut back, 2 bases at V and 0 bases at J, with 16 bases in the middle. The germline V gene has CDR1 SGHDT and CDR2 YYEEEE. The CDR3 sequence is 17 residues long. For the CDR3, the DNA is TGTGCCAGCAGCTTTTTGCTAGCTCGATTAAGCACAGATACGCAGTATTTT. It is translated as CASSFLLARLSTDTQYF.

V usage is TRBV28 and J usage is TRBJ1-5; TRBD1 matches at 7 bases. With 4 bases clipped from V and 2 bases from J, the junction kept 5 bases outside the gene matches. This CDR3 region has 15 residues. Germline values: CDR1 MDHEN, CDR2 SYDVKM. CDR3 sequence reads: CASSSAGGGNQPQHF. The CDR3 nucleotides are TGTGCCAGCAGTTCGGCAGGGGGGGGCAATCAGCCCCAGCATTTT.

The chain employs TRBV6-6 and TRBJ1-2, with D possibly TRBD1 on 6 matching bases. This CDR3 comprises 15 residues. Looked up from germline, CDR1 is MNHNY and CDR2 is SVGAGI (reference sequence). V lost 6 bases and J lost 8, with 22 bases in between. The CDR3 DNA follows: TGTGCCAGCAGACCGACACAGGGCGCCAATTTGGGCTACACCTTC. It encodes CASRPTQGANLGYTF.

The chain carries TRBV7-8 and TRBJ2-7; TRBD2 matches at 7 bases. J was trimmed by 3 bases and V by 1 base; bases with no gene match: 6. This CDR3 has 15 amino acids. Germline V gene data show CDR1 as SGHVS and CDR2 as FQNEAQ. In DNA form, the CDR3 reads TGTGCCAGCAGCTTAGGGCCGGGACTATACTACGAGCAGTACTTC. It is translated as CASSLGPGLYYEQYF.

The genes are TRBV5-6 and TRBJ1-5, with D possibly being TRBD1 (6 bases). This CDR3 has 15 residues. With 0 bases removed from V and 4 bases from J, the gap between germline ends came to 11 bases. Per germline, CDR1 SGHDT and CDR2 YYEEEE. CDR3 loop: CASSLAGGGNQPQHF. The CDR3 bases are TGTGCCAGCAGCTTGGCCGGGGGCGGGAATCAGCCCCAGCATTTT. Based on the CDR3 plus reference TRBV5-6 and TRBJ1-5, the full variable domain is DAGVTQSPTHLIKTRGQQVTLRCSPKSGHDTVSWYQQALGQGPQFIFQYYEEEERQRGNFPDRFSGHQFPNYSSELNVNALLLGDSALYLCASSLAGGGNQPQHFGDGTRLSIL.

This chain connects TRBV2 to TRBJ1-5; TRBD1 agrees at 7 bases. V lost 3 bases and J lost 3; bases outside the gene matches: 8. Germline V lookup: CDR1 SNHLY, CDR2 FYNNEI. This CDR3 is built from 16 residues. CDR3 loop: CASSDQGTAFNQPQHF. The CDR3 DNA is TGTGCCAGCAGTGATCAAGGGACAGCTTTCAATCAGCCCCAGCATTTT.

The chain combines TRBV27 with TRBJ1-6; the D is unclear. Trimming left V 8 bases short and J 7 bases short, with 24 bases between. This CDR3 region has 17 residues. In germline, CDR1 is MNHEY, CDR2 SMNVEV (reference sequence). The CDR3 spells CASRVLAGSKTNSPLHF. The CDR3 DNA is TGTGCCAGCCGGGTATTAGCTGGCAGTAAAACGAATTCACCCCTCCACTTT.

The rearrangement links TRBV9 to TRBJ2-7, with D possibly being TRBD1 (5 bases). The V end lost 3 bases, the J end lost 4 bases, and 17 bases lay between the germline ends. From germline, CDR1 is SGDLS and CDR2 YYNGEE. This CDR3 comprises 15 residues. The CDR3 DNA reads as TGTGCCAGCAGCGCCGAACCGGGTGGGGCGTACGAGCAGTACTTC. Its protein product is CASSAEPGGAYEQYF. The whole variable domain, filled in from reference TRBV9 and TRBJ2-7, reads DSGVTQTPKHLITATGQRVTLRCSPRSGDLSVYWYQQSLDQGLQFLIQYYNGEERAKGNILERFSAQQFPDLHSELNLSSLELGDSALYFCASSAEPGGAYEQYFGPGTRLTVT.

The chain is built from TRBV6-1 and TRBJ2-7; 9 bases fit TRBD1. The V gene end was trimmed by 6 bases and the J gene end by 1 base; junction bases not matched to a gene: 7. This CDR3 has 15 residues. Germline CDR1 and CDR2: MNHNS and SASEGT. CDR3 sequence: CASRDTGGLSYEQYF. Here the CDR3 DNA reads TGTGCCAGCAGGGATACAGGGGGCTTATCCTACGAGCAGTACTTC.

CDR3 nucleotide sequence: TGCGCCAGCAGCGTCACCCCGGACTTAGGAGAGACCCAGTACTTC. Translation: CASSVTPDLGETQYF. The chain has TRBV5-1 and TRBJ2-5, with TRBD2 as a possible D gene (5 bases). The germline V gene has CDR1 SGHRS and CDR2 YFSETQ. The CDR3 runs to 15 residues. With 4 bases removed from V and 4 bases from J, the gap between germline ends came to 17 bases.

The V call is TRBV2, the J call TRBJ1-1; maybe TRBD1 (5 bases). With 6 bases removed from V and 0 bases from J, the gap between germline ends came to 8 bases. CDR1 SNHLY and CDR2 FYNNEI come from the germline V gene. This CDR3 comprises 13 residues. The CDR3 loop is CASSGQMNTEAFF. The CDR3 coding sequence is TGTGCCAGCAGCGGACAAATGAACACTGAAGCTTTCTTT. Complete variable domain (other parts from reference TRBV2 and TRBJ1-1): EPEVTQTPSHQVTQMGQEVILRCVPISNHLYFYWYRQILGQKVEFLVSFYNNEISEKSEIFDDQFSVERPDGSNFTLKIRSTKLEDSAMYFCASSGQMNTEAFFGQGTRLTVV.

V and J are TRBV14 and TRBJ2-1; tentative D call: TRBD2 (5 bases). Looked up from germline, CDR1 is SGHDN and CDR2 is FVKESK. This CDR3 has 17 amino acids. Trimming took 3 bases from V and 6 from J, leaving 21 bases between them. DNA for the CDR3: TGTGCCAGCAGCCAGGGCTTGGACTCGTCAAGACGCAATGAGCAGTTCTTC. Amino acid sequence: CASSQGLDSSRRNEQFF.

The chain is built from TRBV5-1 and TRBJ1-2; 8 bases line up with TRBD1. Per germline, CDR1 SGHRS and CDR2 YFSETQ. V gave up 5 bases and J gave up 2 bases; unmatched junction bases: 8. CDR3 length: 15 amino acids. Written as DNA, the CDR3 is TGCGCCAGCAGTTCGCAGGGGGCGGCGAACTATGGCTACACCTTC. Protein: CASSSQGAANYGYTF. Drawing the rest from reference TRBV5-1 and TRBJ1-2, the complete variable domain is KAGVTQTPRYLIKTRGQQVTLSCSPISGHRSVSWYQQTPGQGLQFLFEYFSETQRNKGNFPGRFSGRQFSNSRSEMNVSTLELGDSALYLCASSSQGAANYGYTFGSGTRLTVV.

This clone was picked up a small number of times. This rearrangement joins TRBV6-5 to TRBJ1-6; no definite D call. This CDR3 comprises 13 residues. The germline V gene has CDR1 MNHEY and CDR2 SVGAGI. V was cut by 4 bases and J by 9 bases, with 10 bases left in between. The CDR3 sequence: CASSLVRGSPLHF. The CDR3 DNA reads TGTGCCAGCAGTTTAGTAAGAGGTTCACCCCTCCACTTT.

This rearrangement joins TRBV6-4 to TRBJ2-1; D unresolved. V gave up 0 bases and J gave up 0 bases, with 9 bases separating them. This CDR3 is 16 amino acids long. Per germline, CDR1 MRHNA and CDR2 SNTAGT. CDR3 amino acids: CASSDSPDGSYNEQFF. CDR3 coding DNA: TGTGCCAGCAGTGACTCCCCTGATGGCTCCTACAATGAGCAGTTCTTC.

V usage is TRBV10-3 and J usage is TRBJ1-1, with D unclear. Trimming cost V 9 bases and J 0 bases, with 17 bases left between them. The CDR3 contains 15 residues. Per germline, CDR1 ENHRY and CDR2 SYGVKD. The CDR3 region has the DNA TGTGCCATTTCAGAAGCGGGGTGGTTGAACACTGAAGCTTTCTTT. The encoded protein is CAISEAGWLNTEAFF.

In DNA, the CDR3 is TGCAGCGGGACTTTGGGGGCTGTTAGCTCCTACAATGAGCAGTTCTTC. The encoded protein is CSGTLGAVSSYNEQFF. The V and J genes are TRBV29-1 and TRBJ2-1, with D possibly being TRBD1 (6 bases). This CDR3 spans 16 amino acids. The V gene's germline CDR1 is SQVTM and CDR2 ANQGSEA. The V end lost 7 bases, the J end lost 0 bases, and 19 bases lay between the germline ends.

The V and J genes are TRBV19 and TRBJ1-2, with a weak D call TRBD1 (5 bases). CDR1 and CDR2 from the germline V gene are LNHDA and SQIVND (reference sequence). This CDR3 is 13 amino acids long. The V end was cut by 3 bases, the J end by 7 bases, with 12 bases between. This CDR3 reads CASSIARDLGYTF. In DNA, the CDR3 is TGTGCCAGTAGTATCGCCAGGGATCTTGGCTACACCTTC.

This sequence joins TRBV11-2 and TRBJ1-5, with 7 bases identical to TRBD1. From germline, CDR1 is SGHAT and CDR2 FQNNGV. The CDR3 has 14 residues. The V and J ends lost 1 base and 6 bases, in that order; junction bases with no gene match: 3. Here the CDR3 reads CASSLGRGSQPQHF. Here the CDR3 DNA reads TGTGCCAGCAGCTTAGGCAGGGGGAGTCAGCCCCAGCATTTT.

This clone was detected only once. This chain links TRBV19 with TRBJ1-2; tentative D call: TRBD1 (6 bases). Trimming removed 6 bases from V and 2 bases from J, with 13 bases in between. This CDR3 has 14 amino acids. CDR1 is LNHDA, CDR2 SQIVND, per germline (reference sequence). The CDR3 spells CASSLDSNNYGYTF. The CDR3 bases are TGTGCCAGTAGCCTGGACAGTAACAACTATGGCTACACCTTC.

The chain is built from TRBV19 and TRBJ2-3, with 11 bases lining up with TRBD2. Trimming took 7 bases from V and 3 from J; bases not matched to a gene: 0. The length of the CDR3 is 13 residues. Per the germline V gene, CDR1 is LNHDA and CDR2 is SQIVND (reference sequence). The CDR3 DNA sequence: TGTGCCAGTACTAGCGGGAGGACAGATACGCAGTATTTT. Its protein product is CASTSGRTDTQYF.

The chain uses TRBV10-1 and TRBJ1-2; TRBD1 is a possible D gene (5 bases). Trimming took off 1 base at V and 0 bases at J, with 12 bases between the two ends. CDR1 is WNHNN and CDR2 is SYGVQD in the germline V gene (reference sequence). CDR3 length equals 16 residues. The CDR3 nucleotides are TGCGCCAGCAGTGAGTGTCGAGGGGTGACTAACTATGGCTACACCTTC. This codes for CASSECRGVTNYGYTF.

The chain has TRBV2 and TRBJ2-5, with 7 nucleotides matching TRBD2. V trimming: 4 bases; J trimming: 0 bases; junction bases outside the gene matches: 5. The CDR3 has 15 amino acids. CDR1 is SNHLY, CDR2 FYNNEI, per germline. CDR3 sequence: CASSALGTNQETQYF. The CDR3 DNA reads TGTGCCAGCAGTGCACTGGGGACTAACCAAGAGACCCAGTACTTC.

This rearrangement joins TRBV9 to TRBJ1-5; D not resolved. This CDR3 comprises 14 residues. Germline V lookup: CDR1 SGDLS, CDR2 YYNGEE. The ends were cut back, 0 bases at V and 7 bases at J, with 11 bases in the middle. The CDR3: CASSVDGSGQPQHF. The CDR3 nucleotides read TGTGCCAGCAGCGTAGATGGGTCGGGACAGCCCCAGCATTTT.

The chain is built from TRBV20-1 and TRBJ2-3; D gene unclear. There are 11 residues in the CDR3. From germline, CDR1 is DFQATT and CDR2 SNEGSKA (reference sequence). V was trimmed by 3 bases and J by 7 bases, leaving 8 bases between them. The DNA for the CDR3 is TGCAGTGCTAGTAGAGGACATACGCAGTATTTT. Its protein is CSASRGHTQYF.

The V call is TRBV2, the J call TRBJ2-7; the D gene is possibly TRBD2 (5 bases). The CDR3 runs to 13 residues. Germline V gene data show CDR1 as SNHLY and CDR2 as FYNNEI. Trimming removed 5 bases from V and 9 bases from J, with 17 bases in between. DNA of the CDR3: TGTGCCAGCAGTATATTGGGAGCGCGCCCGCAGTACTTC. The encoded protein is CASSILGARPQYF.

The V call is TRBV5-4, the J call TRBJ2-1, with TRBD1 as a possible D gene (7 bases). CDR1 is SGHNT and CDR2 is YYREEE in the germline V gene (reference sequence). The CDR3 length is 14 residues. Trimming stripped 4 bases from V and 9 bases from J, with 17 bases between. In DNA, the CDR3 is TGTGCCAGCAGCCGAGGCAGGGGGGTAACTGAGCAGTTCTTC. Translation gives CASSRGRGVTEQFF.

This chain uses TRBV27 with TRBJ2-1, with a tentative D call TRBD2 (6 bases). Germline V gene data show CDR1 as MNHEY and CDR2 as SMNVEV (reference sequence). This CDR3 is built from 14 residues. V was shortened by 2 bases and J by 15 bases, with 20 bases between the two germline ends. CDR3 protein: CASSLGTPLNDRFF. The CDR3, as DNA: TGTGCCAGCAGTTTAGGGACTCCCCTAAATGATCGGTTCTTC.